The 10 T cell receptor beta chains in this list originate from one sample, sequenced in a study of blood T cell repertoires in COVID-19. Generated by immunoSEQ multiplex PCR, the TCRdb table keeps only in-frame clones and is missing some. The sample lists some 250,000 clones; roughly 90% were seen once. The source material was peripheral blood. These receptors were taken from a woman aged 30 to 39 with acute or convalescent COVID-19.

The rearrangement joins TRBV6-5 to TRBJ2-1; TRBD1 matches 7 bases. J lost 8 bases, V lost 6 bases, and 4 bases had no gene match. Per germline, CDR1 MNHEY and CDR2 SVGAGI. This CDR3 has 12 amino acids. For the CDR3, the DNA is TGTGCCAGCAGCCCCCAGGGGGATGAGCAGTTCTTC. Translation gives CASSPQGDEQFF.

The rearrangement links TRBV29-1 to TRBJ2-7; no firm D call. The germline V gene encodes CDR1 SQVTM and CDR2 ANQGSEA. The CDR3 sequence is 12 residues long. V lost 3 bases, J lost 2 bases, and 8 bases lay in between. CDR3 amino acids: CSVDLGPYEQYF. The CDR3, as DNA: TGCAGCGTTGACCTGGGCCCCTACGAGCAGTACTTC.

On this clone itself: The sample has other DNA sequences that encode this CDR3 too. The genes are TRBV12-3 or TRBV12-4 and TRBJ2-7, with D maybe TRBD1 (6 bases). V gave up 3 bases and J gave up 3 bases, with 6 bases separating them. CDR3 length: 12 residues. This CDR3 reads CASSLDSYEQYF. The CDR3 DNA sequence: TGTGCCAGCAGTTTGGACAGCTACGAGCAGTACTTC.

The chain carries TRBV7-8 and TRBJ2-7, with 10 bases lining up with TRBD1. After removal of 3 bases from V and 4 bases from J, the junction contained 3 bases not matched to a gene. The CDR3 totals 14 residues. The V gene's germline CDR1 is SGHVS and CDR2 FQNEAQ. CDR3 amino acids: CASSFDRGRYEQYF. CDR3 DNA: TGTGCCAGCAGCTTTGACAGGGGGCGGTACGAGCAGTACTTC.

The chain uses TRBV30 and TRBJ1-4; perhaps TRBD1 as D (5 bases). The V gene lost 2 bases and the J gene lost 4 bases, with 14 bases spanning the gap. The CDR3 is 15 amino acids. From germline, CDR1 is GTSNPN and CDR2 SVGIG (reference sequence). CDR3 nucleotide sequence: TGTGCCTGGAGTACCGGAACAGGATTTAATGAAAAACTGTTTTTT. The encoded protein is CAWSTGTGFNEKLFF.

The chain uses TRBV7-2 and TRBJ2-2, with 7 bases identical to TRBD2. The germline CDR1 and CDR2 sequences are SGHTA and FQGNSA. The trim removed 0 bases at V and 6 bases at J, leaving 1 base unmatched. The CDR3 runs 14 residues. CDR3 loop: CASSLAGGAGELFF. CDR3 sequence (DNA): TGTGCCAGCAGCTTAGCGGGGGGGGCCGGGGAGCTGTTTTTT. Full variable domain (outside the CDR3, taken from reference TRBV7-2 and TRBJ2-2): GAGVSQSPSNKVTEKGKDVELRCDPISGHTALYWYRQSLGQGLEFLIYFQGNSAPDKSGLPSDRFSAERTGGSVSTLTIQRTQQEDSAVYLCASSLAGGAGELFFGEGSRLTVL.

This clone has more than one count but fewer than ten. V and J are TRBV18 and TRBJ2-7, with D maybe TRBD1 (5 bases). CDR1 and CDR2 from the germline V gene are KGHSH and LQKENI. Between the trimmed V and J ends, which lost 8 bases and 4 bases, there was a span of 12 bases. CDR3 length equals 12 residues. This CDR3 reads CASHKGDYEQYF. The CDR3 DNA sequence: TGTGCCAGCCACAAAGGGGATTACGAGCAGTACTTC.

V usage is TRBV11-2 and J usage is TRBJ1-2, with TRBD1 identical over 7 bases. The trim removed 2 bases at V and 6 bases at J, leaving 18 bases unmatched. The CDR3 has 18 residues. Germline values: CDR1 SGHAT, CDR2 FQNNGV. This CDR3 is CASSLTPPRTGGLDGYTF. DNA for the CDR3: TGTGCCAGCAGCTTAACCCCGCCACGGACAGGAGGTCTTGATGGCTACACCTTC.

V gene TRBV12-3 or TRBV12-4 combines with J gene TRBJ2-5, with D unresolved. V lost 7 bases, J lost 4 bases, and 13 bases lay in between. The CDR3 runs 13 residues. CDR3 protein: CASTPRARETQYF. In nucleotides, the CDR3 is TGTGCCAGCACTCCTCGAGCTCGAGAGACCCAGTACTTC.

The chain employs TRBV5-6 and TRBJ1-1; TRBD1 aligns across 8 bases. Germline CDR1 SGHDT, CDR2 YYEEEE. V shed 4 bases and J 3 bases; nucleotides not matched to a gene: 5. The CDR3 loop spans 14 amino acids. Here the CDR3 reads CASSRTGLHTEAFF. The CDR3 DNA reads TGTGCCAGCAGCCGGACAGGGCTCCACACTGAAGCTTTCTTT.